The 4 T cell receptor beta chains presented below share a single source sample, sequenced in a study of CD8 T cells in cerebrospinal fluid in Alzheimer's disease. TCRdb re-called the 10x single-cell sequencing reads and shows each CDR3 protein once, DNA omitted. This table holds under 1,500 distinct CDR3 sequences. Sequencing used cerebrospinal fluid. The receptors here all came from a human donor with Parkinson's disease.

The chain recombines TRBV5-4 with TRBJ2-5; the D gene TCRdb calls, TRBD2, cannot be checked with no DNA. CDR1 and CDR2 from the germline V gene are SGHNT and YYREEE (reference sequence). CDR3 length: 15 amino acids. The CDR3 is CASSFQGSGGETQYF.

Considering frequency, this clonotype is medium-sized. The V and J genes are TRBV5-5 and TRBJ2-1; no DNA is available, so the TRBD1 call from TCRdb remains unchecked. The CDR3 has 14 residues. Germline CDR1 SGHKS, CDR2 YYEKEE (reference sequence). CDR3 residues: CASSLGAGYHEQFF.

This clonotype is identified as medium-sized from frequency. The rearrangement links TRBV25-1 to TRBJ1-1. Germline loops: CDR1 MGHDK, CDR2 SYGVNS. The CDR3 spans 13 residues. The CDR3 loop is CASSPVIDTEAFF.

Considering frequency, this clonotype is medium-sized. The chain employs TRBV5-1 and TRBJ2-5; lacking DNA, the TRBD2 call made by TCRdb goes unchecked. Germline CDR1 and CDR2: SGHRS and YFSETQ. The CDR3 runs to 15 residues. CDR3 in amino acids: CASSLIGTSGETQYF.